A selection of T cell receptor beta chains follows, all from one sample in a study of T cell repertoires and HLA-DP antigens. What these receptors recognize is not known. Sequencing used immunoSEQ multiplex PCR; TCRdb keeps in-frame clones, though not all of them. The profile shows more than 90,000 clones, about 91% of them singletons. Input material: CD4+ T cells from PBMCs. All receptors come from a woman aged 18-29 years in good health and CMV-seronegative. CDR3s include the opening cysteine and the closing phenylalanine or tryptophan. Each record gives: CDR3 protein, CDR3 DNA, D gene, clone size, V gene, J gene. D genes are given only for firm matches. Not every row has a clone size; where given, it reads once, few, many or a size class.

cdr3_aa: CASSLGRNVDEQFF
cdr3_nt: TGCGCCAGCAGCCTGGGACGCAATGTCGATGAGCAGTTCTTC
d_call: .
clone_size: .
v_call: TRBV5-1
j_call: TRBJ2-1

cdr3_aa: CASSQRPGNYGYTF
cdr3_nt: TGTGCCAGCAGCCAAAGACCGGGTAACTATGGCTACACCTTC
d_call: .
clone_size: .
v_call: TRBV7-2
j_call: TRBJ1-2

cdr3_aa: CASSLLGQIYGYTF
cdr3_nt: TGTGCCAGCAGTCTATTGGGACAGATCTATGGCTACACCTTC
d_call: TRBD1
clone_size: .
v_call: TRBV28
j_call: TRBJ1-2

cdr3_aa: CASSPRGQGTIWGLF
cdr3_nt: TGTGCCAGCAGTCCTCGGGGACAGGGGACCATTTGGGGGTTGTTT
d_call: TRBD1
clone_size: .
v_call: TRBV28
j_call: TRBJ1-6

cdr3_aa: CASSLDRAYNSPLHF
cdr3_nt: TGTGCCAGCAGTTTAGACAGGGCTTATAATTCACCCCTCCACTTT
d_call: TRBD1
clone_size: .
v_call: TRBV28
j_call: TRBJ1-6

cdr3_aa: CASSPRPGRGGFRDTQYF
cdr3_nt: TGTGCCAGCAGTCCTCGCCCGGGCCGGGGAGGGTTTAGAGATACGCAGTATTTT
d_call: TRBD2
clone_size: .
v_call: TRBV25-1
j_call: TRBJ2-3

cdr3_aa: CAIRETGQGYRNTIYF
cdr3_nt: TGTGCCATCAGGGAGACGGGACAGGGGTACAGAAACACCATATATTTT
d_call: TRBD1
clone_size: .
v_call: TRBV10-3
j_call: TRBJ1-3

cdr3_aa: CASRNSDSWGNQPQHF
cdr3_nt: TGTGCCAGCCGAAACTCGGACAGTTGGGGGAATCAGCCCCAGCATTTT
d_call: .
clone_size: .
v_call: TRBV28
j_call: TRBJ1-5

cdr3_aa: CASSPNAGQVTALHF
cdr3_nt: TGCGCCAGCAGCCCAAACGCGGGACAGGTGACGGCCCTCCACTTT
d_call: TRBD1
clone_size: once
v_call: TRBV4-1
j_call: TRBJ1-6

cdr3_aa: CASSLKGNTIYF
cdr3_nt: TGTGCCAGCAGTCTAAAAGGAAACACCATATATTTT
d_call: .
clone_size: .
v_call: TRBV28
j_call: TRBJ1-3

cdr3_aa: CASSSEILPTF
cdr3_nt: TGTGCCAGCAGCTCCGAAATCTTACCCACCTTC
d_call: .
clone_size: .
v_call: TRBV11-2
j_call: TRBJ1-2

cdr3_aa: CASSSDRGTRYTF
cdr3_nt: TGTGCCAGCAGCTCGGACAGGGGGACACGCTACACCTTC
d_call: TRBD1
clone_size: .
v_call: TRBV27
j_call: TRBJ1-2

cdr3_aa: CASSVGLSLGGYGYTF
cdr3_nt: TGTGCCAGCAGCGTCGGGTTGTCGTTGGGTGGCTATGGCTACACCTTC
d_call: .
clone_size: .
v_call: TRBV9
j_call: TRBJ1-2

cdr3_aa: CASSLADRAAYEQYF
cdr3_nt: TGCGCCAGCAGCCTTGCGGACAGGGCGGCCTACGAGCAGTACTTC
d_call: TRBD1
clone_size: once
v_call: TRBV4-1
j_call: TRBJ2-7

cdr3_aa: CATSRELLSWGAGNTIYF
cdr3_nt: TGTGCCACCAGCAGAGAGTTGCTTTCTTGGGGAGCTGGAAACACCATATATTTT
d_call: .
clone_size: .
v_call: TRBV15
j_call: TRBJ1-3

cdr3_aa: CASSALGTSGTGELFF
cdr3_nt: TGTGCCAGCAGTGCCCTCGGGACTAGTGGAACCGGGGAGCTGTTTTTT
d_call: TRBD2
clone_size: .
v_call: TRBV6-4
j_call: TRBJ2-2

cdr3_aa: CASRRGETDTQYF
cdr3_nt: TGCGCCAGCCGCAGAGGGGAGACAGATACGCAGTATTTT
d_call: .
clone_size: few
v_call: TRBV5-1
j_call: TRBJ2-3

cdr3_aa: CASSLGVRANYGYTF
cdr3_nt: TGTGCCAGCAGCTTGGGGGTCAGGGCAAACTATGGCTACACCTTC
d_call: .
clone_size: .
v_call: TRBV5-8
j_call: TRBJ1-2

cdr3_aa: CATQETGGASETQYF
cdr3_nt: TGTGCCACCCAGGAGACAGGGGGCGCATCGGAGACCCAGTACTTC
d_call: TRBD1
clone_size: .
v_call: TRBV10-3
j_call: TRBJ2-5

cdr3_aa: CASSPQYQLAETYNEQFF
cdr3_nt: TGTGCCAGCAGCCCTCAATACCAACTAGCGGAGACCTACAATGAGCAGTTCTTC
d_call: TRBD2
clone_size: .
v_call: TRBV11-2
j_call: TRBJ2-1

cdr3_aa: CASSLVYRGGQETQYF
cdr3_nt: TGCGCCAGCAGCTTGGTGTACAGGGGTGGCCAAGAGACCCAGTACTTC
d_call: TRBD1
clone_size: .
v_call: TRBV5-1
j_call: TRBJ2-5

cdr3_aa: CAGSPRTGLTGELFF
cdr3_nt: TGTGCTGGCAGCCCAAGGACAGGGTTGACCGGGGAGCTGTTTTTT
d_call: TRBD1
clone_size: .
v_call: TRBV7-7
j_call: TRBJ2-2

cdr3_aa: CASTPAGQGTYEQYF
cdr3_nt: TGTGCCAGCACCCCGGCCGGACAGGGGACCTACGAGCAGTACTTC
d_call: TRBD1
clone_size: .
v_call: TRBV27
j_call: TRBJ2-7

cdr3_aa: CASSGTGGNYGYTF
cdr3_nt: TGTGCCAGCAGTGGGACGGGGGGAAACTATGGCTACACCTTC
d_call: .
clone_size: once
v_call: TRBV2
j_call: TRBJ1-2

cdr3_aa: CASSFRTGLGTDTQYF
cdr3_nt: TGTGCCAGCAGCTTTCGGACAGGGCTGGGAACAGATACGCAGTATTTT
d_call: TRBD1
clone_size: once
v_call: TRBV9
j_call: TRBJ2-3

cdr3_aa: CASSIRDTLYNEQFF
cdr3_nt: TGTGCCAGCAGCATTAGGGACACTCTCTACAATGAGCAGTTCTTC
d_call: .
clone_size: .
v_call: TRBV7-2
j_call: TRBJ2-1

cdr3_aa: CASSRRDRGTEAFF
cdr3_nt: TGTGCCAGCAGCCGTCGGGACAGGGGGACTGAAGCTTTCTTT
d_call: TRBD1
clone_size: once
v_call: TRBV5-4
j_call: TRBJ1-1

cdr3_aa: CASSTGGDGTQYF
cdr3_nt: TGTGCCAGCAGTACCGGAGGGGACGGTACGCAGTATTTT
d_call: .
clone_size: .
v_call: TRBV28
j_call: TRBJ2-3

cdr3_aa: CASSYRGRVFF
cdr3_nt: TGTGCCAGCAGCTATAGGGGTCGAGTGTTTTTT
d_call: .
clone_size: .
v_call: TRBV7-2
j_call: TRBJ1-4

cdr3_aa: CAISESIPPSSGRIDEQFF
cdr3_nt: TGTGCCATCAGTGAGTCGATTCCTCCATCTAGCGGGAGGATTGATGAGCAGTTCTTC
d_call: TRBD2
clone_size: .
v_call: TRBV10-3
j_call: TRBJ2-1

cdr3_aa: CASRLTGRGNQPQHF
cdr3_nt: TGTGCCAGCAGGTTGACAGGGAGGGGGAATCAGCCCCAGCATTTT
d_call: TRBD1
clone_size: .
v_call: TRBV28
j_call: TRBJ1-5

cdr3_aa: CARSLEQGSYTEAFF
cdr3_nt: TGTGCCAGAAGCTTGGAGCAGGGATCGTACACTGAAGCTTTCTTT
d_call: .
clone_size: .
v_call: TRBV5-3
j_call: TRBJ1-1

cdr3_aa: CASSFRTGELFF
cdr3_nt: TGTGCCAGCAGCTTTCGAACCGGGGAGCTGTTTTTT
d_call: .
clone_size: few
v_call: TRBV7-9
j_call: TRBJ2-2

cdr3_aa: CASSLGTLSNGYTF
cdr3_nt: TGTGCCAGCAGCTTAGGGACCCTGTCCAATGGCTACACCTTC
d_call: .
clone_size: .
v_call: TRBV11-2
j_call: TRBJ1-2

cdr3_aa: CASSLTRGGPETQYF
cdr3_nt: TGTGCCAGCAGCTTGACGCGGGGGGGCCCTGAGACCCAGTACTTC
d_call: TRBD2
clone_size: .
v_call: TRBV5-4
j_call: TRBJ2-5

cdr3_aa: CASSDTVNYGYTF
cdr3_nt: TGTGCCAGCTCGGACACCGTTAACTATGGCTACACCTTC
d_call: .
clone_size: .
v_call: TRBV18
j_call: TRBJ1-2